This T cell receptor (beta chain) was sequenced for a study of shared clonotypes between healthy human individuals. Study-wide results and caveats: Clonotypes not shared had lower generation probabilities than those common to all four donors.

V shed 3 bases and J shed 3 bases, with 6 bases lying between them. CDR1 is GTSNPN, CDR2 SVGIG, per germline (reference sequence). The CDR3 is 11 residues long. It was into CD45RA+ naive and CD45RA-negative memory subsets that the CD4+ cells were split. The deep-level immunoSEQ assay was used. Sorted-subset replicate PCRs used 200 ng DNA, around 27,000 T cell genomes. Only in-frame clones appear in the TCRdb table, and some are missing; sequencing was by immunoSEQ multiplex PCR. The sample lists millions of clones, roughly 96% occurring once. This clone was detected once. The antigen is undetermined. This may be a read error, as it is one base from a much larger clone.

The sample consisted of naive CD4+ T cells sorted from blood. This sample's subset: CD45RA+ positively selected. V is TRBV30 and J is TRBJ2-7; D call uncertain. The receptor was derived from a man younger than 30 in good health. The CDR3: CAWRTDYEQYF. The CDR3 nucleotides read TGTGCCTGGAGAACGGACTACGAGCAGTACTTC.